The 32 T cell receptor beta chains below were found in one sample sequenced in a study of cytomegalovirus exposure and HLA in healthy donors. Repertoires were generated with immunoSEQ multiplex PCR, while TCRdb's copy carries only in-frame clones and drops some. The repertoire holds about 120,000 clones, with approximately 94% as singletons. The sample taken for sequencing was PBMCs. All receptors derive from a young man in good health and CMV-seronegative.

This chain links TRBV5-4 with TRBJ2-1, with D maybe TRBD1 (5 bases). This CDR3 contains 15 residues. Trimming took off 0 bases at V and 2 bases at J, with 9 bases between the two ends. Germline CDR1 and CDR2: SGHNT and YYREEE (reference sequence). The CDR3 here is CASSLDQGTYNEQFF. The CDR3 DNA reads TGTGCCAGCAGCTTGGACCAGGGCACCTACAATGAGCAGTTCTTC.

The chain recombines TRBV6-5 with TRBJ2-1; 13 bases agree with TRBD2. V shed 6 bases, J shed 7 bases, and the junction held 6 bases outside the gene matches. The germline V gene encodes CDR1 MNHEY and CDR2 SVGAGI. CDR3 length equals 15 residues. In DNA, the CDR3 is TGTGCCAGCAGCAAAGGACTAGCGGGAGTTAATGAGCAGTTCTTC. Protein: CASSKGLAGVNEQFF.

The J gene is TRBJ2-2, the V gene TRBV27; 11 bases are a match to TRBD2. Per the germline V gene, CDR1 is MNHEY and CDR2 is SMNVEV (reference sequence). The V and J ends lost 5 bases and 4 bases, in that order; junction bases with no gene match: 15. The CDR3 covers 19 residues. The CDR3 is CASSHSGTSGHMGTGELFF. The CDR3 nucleotides are TGTGCCAGCAGTCATTCCGGGACTAGCGGCCACATGGGCACCGGGGAGCTGTTTTTT.

The chain couples TRBV28 to TRBJ1-2; maybe TRBD1 (6 bases). The CDR3 is 15 residues long. Deletions cut 4 bases from V and 3 bases from J, with 15 bases between. Germline CDR1 is MDHEN and CDR2 is SYDVKM. As DNA, the CDR3 is TGTGCCAGCAGTTCCTCCCGGACAGCCGACTATGGCTACACCTTC. It specifies CASSSSRTADYGYTF.

This clone appeared once. The V call is TRBV4-2, the J call TRBJ2-1, with TRBD1 identical over 8 bases. This CDR3 is built from 16 residues. Germline V gene sequence: CDR1 LGHNA, CDR2 YNFKEQ. V was clipped by 3 bases and J by 7 bases; unmatched bases: 11. As DNA, the CDR3 is TGTGCCAGCAGCCAGGAGTTAGGACAGGGACGGAATGAGCAGTTCTTC. Translating gives CASSQELGQGRNEQFF.

This chain joins TRBV5-4 and TRBJ2-7; D unclear. V was cut by 1 base and J by 0 bases, with 8 bases left in between. CDR3 size: 14 residues. In germline, CDR1 is SGHNT, CDR2 YYREEE (reference sequence). CDR3 DNA sequence: TGTGCCAGCAGCTTGTATCTAGACTCCTACGAGCAGTACTTC. Translation gives CASSLYLDSYEQYF.

This rearrangement joins TRBV4-2 to TRBJ2-7, with D possibly being TRBD2 (6 bases). This CDR3 is 13 amino acids long. Between the trimmed V and J ends, which lost 2 bases and 4 bases, there was a span of 9 bases. Germline loops: CDR1 LGHNA, CDR2 YNFKEQ. The CDR3 loop is CASSQLTSYEQYF. The CDR3 bases are TGTGCCAGCAGCCAATTGACTAGTTACGAGCAGTACTTC.

The CDR3 loop is CASSKGTSGIDEQYF. The CDR3 region has the DNA TGTGCCAGCAGTAAAGGGACTAGCGGGATTGACGAGCAGTACTTC. The chain employs TRBV6-6 and TRBJ2-7; 13 bases are a match to TRBD2. The CDR3 loop spans 15 amino acids. J lost 5 bases, V lost 5 bases, and 6 bases had no gene match. In germline, CDR1 is MNHNY, CDR2 SVGAGI (reference sequence).

The chain joins TRBV19 to TRBJ2-7; 7 bases fit TRBD2. V shed 2 bases, J shed 5 bases, and the junction held 9 bases outside the gene matches. CDR1 and CDR2 from the germline V gene are LNHDA and SQIVND (reference sequence). The CDR3 loop spans 15 amino acids. CDR3 DNA sequence: TGTGCCAGTAGTATAAGAGGGAGGGCCGAAAACGAGCAGTACTTC. Translation: CASSIRGRAENEQYF. The full variable domain, its missing parts supplied by reference TRBV19 and TRBJ2-7, is DGGITQSPKYLFRKEGQNVTLSCEQNLNHDAMYWYRQDPGQGLRLIYYSQIVNDFQKGDIAEGYSVSREKKESFPLTVTSAQKNPTAFYLCASSIRGRAENEQYFGPGTRLTVT.

J is TRBJ1-3 and V is TRBV4-1, with 8 bases lining up with TRBD1. V shed 0 bases and J 2 bases; nucleotides not matched to a gene: 3. This CDR3 is built from 16 residues. Germline CDR1 is MGHRA and CDR2 is YSYEKL. The CDR3 DNA follows: TGCGCCAGCAGCCAAGATCCGGACAGGGCTGGAAACACCATATATTTT. This gives the protein CASSQDPDRAGNTIYF.

This clone appeared a few times. The chain has TRBV9 and TRBJ1-3; 10 bases fit TRBD1. The CDR3 runs to 16 residues. The J segment lost 4 bases and the V segment lost 3 bases, leaving 7 bases of the junction unmatched. Per germline, CDR1 SGDLS and CDR2 YYNGEE. CDR3 region: CASSAGQGYSGNTIYF. For the CDR3, the DNA is TGTGCCAGCAGCGCGGGACAGGGGTATAGCGGAAACACCATATATTTT.

This rearrangement joins TRBV7-2 to TRBJ1-5, with D perhaps TRBD1 (6 bases). The V end lost 1 base, the J end lost 5 bases, and 15 bases lay between the germline ends. The germline V gene has CDR1 SGHTA and CDR2 FQGNSA. There are 16 residues in the CDR3. The chain's CDR3 is CASSLGDTRRDQPQHF. Written as DNA, the CDR3 is TGTGCCAGCAGCTTAGGGGACACCCGTCGGGATCAGCCCCAGCATTTT.

The chain employs TRBV7-2 and TRBJ2-7; D possibly corresponds to TRBD1 (5 bases). The CDR3 is made up of 14 amino acids. V was cut by 1 base and J by 7 bases, with 14 bases left in between. CDR1 SGHTA and CDR2 FQGNSA come from the germline V gene. The CDR3 sequence is CASSLVGDSWEQYF. The DNA of the CDR3 is TGTGCCAGCAGCTTAGTAGGGGATTCGTGGGAGCAGTACTTC.

This clone was observed once. The CDR3: CASSQDRGWGDQPQHF. As DNA, the CDR3 is TGCGCCAGCAGCCAAGATCGGGGATGGGGAGATCAGCCCCAGCATTTT. V and J are TRBV4-3 and TRBJ1-5, with D unclear. Trimming shortened V by 0 bases and J by 5 bases, and 14 bases separated the two germline ends. The germline V gene has CDR1 LGHNA and CDR2 YSLEER. The CDR3 is made up of 16 amino acids.

The sample holds one count of this clone. This sequence joins TRBV7-8 and TRBJ2-5, with 11 positions matching TRBD2. V lost 11 bases, J lost 2 bases, and 16 bases stayed unmatched. This CDR3 has 17 amino acids. Germline CDR1 SGHVS, CDR2 FQNEAQ. CDR3 loop: CADLPSGRPATQETQYF. The CDR3 bases are TGTGCCGACCTGCCTAGCGGGAGGCCCGCCACTCAAGAGACCCAGTACTTC.

A single count supports this clone. The chain links TRBV10-1 to TRBJ1-5; D may be TRBD1 (5 bases). The CDR3 is made up of 16 amino acids. The V end was cut by 10 bases, the J end by 0 bases, with 19 bases between. From germline, CDR1 is WNHNN and CDR2 SYGVQD (reference sequence). The DNA of the CDR3 is TGCGCCACGGACTTTCAGGAGGGGTATAGCAATCAGCCCCAGCATTTT. It translates to CATDFQEGYSNQPQHF.

The chain links TRBV13 to TRBJ2-3; the match to TRBD2 covers 7 bases. Germline V gene lookup returns CDR1 PRHDT and CDR2 FYEKMQ (reference sequence). V lost 2 bases to trimming and J lost 2 bases; unmatched junction nucleotides: 13. There are 18 residues in the CDR3. The CDR3 sequence is CASSLIGVSSGYTDTQYF. In DNA, the CDR3 is TGTGCCAGCAGCTTAATAGGCGTCTCTAGCGGCTACACAGATACGCAGTATTTT.

The V gene is TRBV7-2, the J gene TRBJ1-5; 7 positions agree with TRBD1. Per the germline V gene, CDR1 is SGHTA and CDR2 is FQGNSA. This CDR3 is built from 15 residues. V lost 5 bases and J lost 2; bases outside the gene matches: 6. DNA for the CDR3: TGTGCCAGCAGCATAACAGGGGTCGGCAATCAGCCCCAGCATTTT. As protein: CASSITGVGNQPQHF.

The chain is built from TRBV4-3 and TRBJ2-7, with a tentative D call TRBD2 (5 bases). This CDR3 is 16 amino acids long. Germline CDR1 reads LGHNA; CDR2 reads YSLEER. Trimming removed 0 bases at V and 2 bases at J, with 14 bases between. In nucleotides, the CDR3 is TGCGCCAGCAGCCAAGAGTTTACGCGGGCCCCCTACGAGCAGTACTTC. Translated, it gives CASSQEFTRAPYEQYF.

This clone occurred a few times. Other DNA sequences in the same sample also yield this CDR3. The chain is built from TRBV18 and TRBJ1-1, with a tentative D call TRBD1 (5 bases). The ends were cut back, 3 bases at V and 1 base at J, with 6 bases in the middle. Per the germline V gene, CDR1 is KGHSH and CDR2 is LQKENI. CDR3 length equals 13 residues. The CDR3 is CASSPTGNTEAFF. The DNA for the CDR3 is TGTGCCAGCTCACCTACAGGGAACACTGAAGCTTTCTTT.

The chain joins TRBV15 to TRBJ2-3; D is undetermined. Trimming removed 3 bases at V and 2 bases at J, with 15 bases between. The CDR3 spans 16 residues. Germline V gene sequence: CDR1 LNHNV, CDR2 YYDKDF (reference sequence). The CDR3 here is CATSSSLGGPTDTQYF. The CDR3 DNA sequence: TGTGCCACCAGCAGCAGCCTCGGCGGCCCCACAGATACGCAGTATTTT.

The sample holds one count of this clone. The chain couples TRBV30 to TRBJ2-2; D gene unclear. The CDR3 extends over 13 amino acids. V was pared by 2 bases and J by 2 bases, with 6 bases between. Germline CDR1 GTSNPN, CDR2 SVGIG (reference sequence). CDR3 in amino acids: CAWSRGNTGELFF. CDR3 DNA: TGTGCCTGGAGTCGCGGAAACACCGGGGAGCTGTTTTTT.

This clone was detected only once. The chain joins TRBV18 to TRBJ2-4; D is perhaps TRBD2 (6 bases). CDR3 length: 17 amino acids. Trimming removed 3 bases from V and 2 bases from J, with 17 bases in between. Per the germline V gene, CDR1 is KGHSH and CDR2 is LQKENI. The DNA for the CDR3 is TGTGCCAGCTCACCGCGGGACCCCCCTCTCACCAAAAACATTCAGTACTTC. It codes for CASSPRDPPLTKNIQYF.

The chain is built from TRBV27 and TRBJ2-7; 7 nucleotides agree with TRBD1. Germline-derived CDR1 and CDR2 are MNHEY and SMNVEV (reference sequence). The trim removed 3 bases at V and 5 bases at J, leaving 10 bases unmatched. This CDR3 region has 15 residues. The CDR3 coding sequence is TGTGCCAGCAGTTTGCAGTGGACAGGTGACAACGAGCAGTACTTC. Translated, it gives CASSLQWTGDNEQYF.

This sequence joins TRBV5-4 and TRBJ2-2; a weak D match, TRBD1 (5 bases). The CDR3 contains 14 residues. Germline CDR1 is SGHNT and CDR2 is YYREEE (reference sequence). V lost 0 bases and J lost 7, with 10 bases in between. The CDR3 here is CASSLDRTIGELFF. The CDR3 region has the DNA TGTGCCAGCAGCTTGGACAGGACGATCGGGGAGCTGTTTTTT.

The DNA of the CDR3 is TGTGCCAGTAGTAGACAGGGGGCCGGCTGGGAGCAGTACTTC. Protein sequence: CASSRQGAGWEQYF. The J gene is TRBJ2-7, the V gene TRBV19; 10 nucleotides agree with TRBD1. The CDR3 is made up of 14 amino acids. Unmatched junction bases numbered 7, after V lost 4 bases and J lost 7 bases. Germline V lookup: CDR1 LNHDA, CDR2 SQIVND (reference sequence).

The chain carries TRBV28 and TRBJ1-5; D gene ambiguous. Trimming pared 8 bases from V and 7 bases from J, leaving 15 bases between. The CDR3 extends over 13 amino acids. Germline loops: CDR1 MDHEN, CDR2 SYDVKM. CDR3 protein: CASASLRGQPQHF. The DNA for the CDR3 is TGTGCCAGCGCATCATTACGAGGACAGCCCCAGCATTTT.

V usage is TRBV15 and J usage is TRBJ2-7, with D perhaps TRBD1 (5 bases). The germline V gene encodes CDR1 LNHNV and CDR2 YYDKDF (reference sequence). V gave up 0 bases and J gave up 0 bases, with 9 bases separating them. This CDR3 is built from 15 residues. The CDR3 coding sequence is TGTGCCACCAGCAGAGAAGGCACAGGCTCCTACGAGCAGTACTTC. Translation: CATSREGTGSYEQYF.

J is TRBJ1-1 and V is TRBV5-1; tentatively, D is TRBD1 (6 bases). V lost 4 bases, J lost 1 base, and 11 bases lay in between. The CDR3 is made up of 14 amino acids. CDR1 and CDR2 (germline): SGHRS, YFSETQ. The DNA of the CDR3 is TGCGCCAGCAGCCGAACAGGGCCGAACACTGAAGCTTTCTTT. It yields the protein CASSRTGPNTEAFF.

The V and J genes are TRBV7-2 and TRBJ1-1; possible D gene TRBD1, 6 bases. Germline values: CDR1 SGHTA, CDR2 FQGNSA. The CDR3 has 15 residues. Trimming cost V 5 bases and J 8 bases, with 21 bases left between them. The DNA of the CDR3 is TGTGCCAGCAGCCCCGGGGGGGCCTTTCGGCTCGAAGCTTTCTTT. It encodes CASSPGGAFRLEAFF.

This chain links TRBV4-3 with TRBJ1-5, with D possibly being TRBD1 (5 bases). V dropped 0 bases and J dropped 4 bases, with 10 bases sitting between them. CDR1 is LGHNA and CDR2 is YSLEER in the germline V gene. The CDR3 consists of 15 residues. The CDR3 loop is CASSQDPQGNQPQHF. As DNA, the CDR3 is TGCGCCAGCAGCCAAGATCCCCAGGGAAATCAGCCCCAGCATTTT.

The V and J genes are TRBV15 and TRBJ1-5; the D is unclear. Trimming stripped 3 bases from V and 0 bases from J, with 6 bases between. The germline V gene encodes CDR1 LNHNV and CDR2 YYDKDF (reference sequence). The CDR3 runs to 14 residues. The chain's CDR3 is CATSRRVSNQPQHF. The CDR3 nucleotides are TGTGCCACCAGCAGGAGGGTTAGCAATCAGCCCCAGCATTTT.